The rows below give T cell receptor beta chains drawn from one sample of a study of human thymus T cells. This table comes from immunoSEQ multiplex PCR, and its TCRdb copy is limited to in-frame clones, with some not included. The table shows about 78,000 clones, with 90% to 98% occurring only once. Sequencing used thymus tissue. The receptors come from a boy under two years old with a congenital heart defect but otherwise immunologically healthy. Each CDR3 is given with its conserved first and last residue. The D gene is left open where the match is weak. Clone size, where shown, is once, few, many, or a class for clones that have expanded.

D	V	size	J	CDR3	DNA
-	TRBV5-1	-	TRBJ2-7	CASQDNSYEQYF	TGCGCCAGCCAGGACAACTCCTACGAGCAGTACTTC
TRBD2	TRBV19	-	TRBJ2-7	CATRTSGAYEQYF	TGTGCCACCCGGACTAGCGGGGCCTACGAGCAGTACTTC
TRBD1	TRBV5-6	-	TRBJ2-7	CASGTGPYEQYF	TGTGCCAGCGGGACAGGTCCCTACGAGCAGTACTTC
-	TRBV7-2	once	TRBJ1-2	CASSLVHASSSGYGYTF	TGTGCCAGCAGCTTAGTACACGCCAGCTCAAGCGGCTATGGCTACACCTTC
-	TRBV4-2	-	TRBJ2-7	CASSQEGVAGTTVGGYYEQYF	TGTGCCAGCAGCCAAGAAGGTGTCGCCGGGACCACTGTGGGGGGCTACTACGAGCAGTACTTC
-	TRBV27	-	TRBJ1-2	CASSYGGAANYGYTF	TGTGCCAGCAGTTATGGGGGGGCAGCTAACTATGGCTACACCTTC
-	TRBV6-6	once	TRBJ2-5	CASLGETQYF	TGTGCCAGCTTAGGGGAGACCCAGTACTTC
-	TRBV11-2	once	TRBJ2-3	CASTKTLTRAVGADTQYF	TGTGCCAGCACCAAAACCCTCACCAGGGCGGTGGGTGCAGATACGCAGTATTTT
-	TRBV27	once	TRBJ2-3	CATGSSSTDTQYF	TGTGCCACGGGTTCATCTAGCACAGATACGCAGTATTTT
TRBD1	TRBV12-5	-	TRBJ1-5	CASGPGQVPSNQPQHF	TGTGCTAGTGGACCCGGACAGGTACCCTCCAATCAGCCCCAGCATTTT
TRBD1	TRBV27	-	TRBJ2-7	CASSFHRGLYYEQYF	TGTGCCAGCAGTTTTCACAGGGGGCTATACTACGAGCAGTACTTC
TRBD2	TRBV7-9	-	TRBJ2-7	CASSLPNGGGSEQYF	TGTGCCAGCAGCTTACCGAACGGGGGAGGGTCCGAGCAGTACTTC
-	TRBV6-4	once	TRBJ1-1	CASSEFPNTEAFF	TGTGCCAGCAGTGAGTTTCCGAACACTGAAGCTTTCTTT
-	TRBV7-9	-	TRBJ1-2	CASSKHLTVRYGYTF	TGTGCCAGCAGCAAACATCTTACAGTTCGCTATGGCTACACCTTC
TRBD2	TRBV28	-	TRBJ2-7	CASSLGLAGTYEQYF	TGTGCCAGCAGCCTGGGTCTAGCGGGAACCTACGAGCAGTACTTC
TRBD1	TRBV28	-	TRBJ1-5	CASQFTLSDRESWWIDSNQPQHF	TGTGCCAGCCAATTCACCCTCTCGGACAGGGAATCTTGGTGGATAGATAGCAATCAGCCCCAGCATTTT
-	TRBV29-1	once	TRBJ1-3	CSVERREAGISGNTIYF	TGCAGCGTTGAAAGACGTGAAGCGGGGATCTCTGGAAACACCATATATTTT
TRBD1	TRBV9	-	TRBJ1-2	CASSVTGAGYGYTF	TGTGCCAGCAGCGTCACAGGGGCAGGCTATGGCTACACCTTC
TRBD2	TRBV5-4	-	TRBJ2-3	CASSPPTSGEPTDTQYF	TGTGCCAGCAGTCCACCGACTAGCGGGGAACCCACAGATACGCAGTATTTT
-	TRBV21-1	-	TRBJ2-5	CARTSQTQYF	TGTGCCAGGACGTCACAGACCCAGTACTTC
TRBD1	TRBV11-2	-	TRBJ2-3	CASSQGATPAVAQYF	TGTGCCAGCAGTCAGGGGGCCACCCCAGCTGTCGCGCAGTATTTT
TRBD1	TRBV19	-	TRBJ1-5	CASNTYHGTVDSNQPQHF	TGTGCCAGTAACACCTACCACGGGACAGTAGATAGCAATCAGCCCCAGCATTTT